Sequencing of this T cell receptor (beta chain) was carried out in a study of CD8+ T cells in alopecia areata. Study-level information: Tofacitinib was taken orally by treated patients, and the dose was 5 to 10 mg twice daily. Tofacitinib dosing lasted 6 to 18 months, which was then followed by 6 months off drug.

After isolation, RNA underwent reverse transcription to generate cDNA as the sequencing template. Repertoires were generated with immunoSEQ multiplex PCR, while TCRdb's copy carries only in-frame clones and drops some. The table includes under 95,000 clones, 60% to 80% detected once. Sample treatment: oral pan-JAK inhibitor, 5-10 mg twice daily. The investigators collected lesional scalp punch biopsies and peripheral blood from alopecia areata patients. CDR3 length: 15 residues. Germline loops: CDR1 SGHVS, CDR2 FNYEAQ. Trimming took 5 bases from V and 3 from J; bases not matched to a gene: 4. Sequencing used CD8+ T cells sorted from blood, obtained around week 46, from a patient treated with tofacitinib. The chain combines TRBV7-6 with TRBJ2-2, with TRBD2 matching over 9 bases. The origin of this receptor is a human donor with alopecia areata. As DNA, the CDR3 is TGTGCCAGCAGCGCAGCGGGGGGCGACACCGGGGAGCTGTTTTTT. Amino acids: CASSAAGGDTGELFF.